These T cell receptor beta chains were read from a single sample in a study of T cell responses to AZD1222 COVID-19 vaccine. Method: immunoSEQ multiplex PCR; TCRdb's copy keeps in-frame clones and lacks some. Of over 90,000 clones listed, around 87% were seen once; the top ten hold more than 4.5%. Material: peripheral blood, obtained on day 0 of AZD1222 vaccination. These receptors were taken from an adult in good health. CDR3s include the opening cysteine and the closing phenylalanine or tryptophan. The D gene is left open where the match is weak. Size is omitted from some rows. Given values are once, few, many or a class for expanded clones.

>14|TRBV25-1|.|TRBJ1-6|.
TGTGCCAGCATGGCCGGGTCCTATAATTCACCCCTCCACTTT
CASMAGSYNSPLHF
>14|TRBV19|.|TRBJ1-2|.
TGTGCCAGTAGTCCCCTATTGTGGGGCGATGGCTACACCTTC
CASSPLLWGDGYTF
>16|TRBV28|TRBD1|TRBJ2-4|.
TGTGCCAGCAGCCTACCCCCAACAGGGGCGAGGGACATTCAGTACTTC
CASSLPPTGARDIQYF
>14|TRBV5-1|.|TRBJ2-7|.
TGCGCCAGCTCGCAGGGCTCAGGGGAGGCCGAGCAGTACTTC
CASSQGSGEAEQYF
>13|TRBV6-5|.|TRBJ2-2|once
TGTGCCACCGCGTTGAGGAACACCGGGGAGCTGTTTTTT
CATALRNTGELFF
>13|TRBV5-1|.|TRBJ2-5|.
TGCGCCAGCAGCATACTCAGGGAGGAGACCCAGTACTTC
CASSILREETQYF
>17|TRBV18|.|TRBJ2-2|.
TGTGCCAGCTCACCACCGTTTGTAGCGCCCGGCCCCGGGGAGCTGTTTTTT
CASSPPFVAPGPGELFF
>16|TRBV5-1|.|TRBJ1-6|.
TGCGCCAGCAGTCCCGGGCCAAGCTCCTATAATTCACCCCTCCACTTT
CASSPGPSSYNSPLHF
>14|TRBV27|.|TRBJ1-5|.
TGTGCCAGCAGTCCCAACAGGCGCAATCAGCCCCAGCATTTT
CASSPNRRNQPQHF
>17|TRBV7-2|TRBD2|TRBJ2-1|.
TGTGCCAGCAGCTCCCCGGTGGGTAGCGGGAGTCGGAATGAGCAGTTCTTC
CASSSPVGSGSRNEQFF
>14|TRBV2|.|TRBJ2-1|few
TGTGCCGGAAGGGACGGGGTAGCCTACAATGAGCAGTTCTTC
CAGRDGVAYNEQFF
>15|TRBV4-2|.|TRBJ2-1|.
TGTGCCAGCAGCCAAGGGCAGGGGACCTACAATGAGCAGTTCTTC
CASSQGQGTYNEQFF
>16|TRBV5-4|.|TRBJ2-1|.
TGTGCCAGCAGCTTGGAGGGCGGGGCCTCCTACAATGAGCAGTTCTTC
CASSLEGGASYNEQFF
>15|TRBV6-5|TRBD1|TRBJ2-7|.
TGTGCCAGCAGCCTCGGACAGGCGAACTCCTACGAGCAGTACTTC
CASSLGQANSYEQYF
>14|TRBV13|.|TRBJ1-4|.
TGTGCCAGCAGCTTAAGGTCGGGGAATGAAAAACTGTTTTTT
CASSLRSGNEKLFF
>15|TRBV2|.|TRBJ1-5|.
TGTGCCAGCAGTGGGCAAGGAACCGGCAATCAGCCCCAGCATTTT
CASSGQGTGNQPQHF
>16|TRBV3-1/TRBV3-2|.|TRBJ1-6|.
TGTGCCAGCAGCCTCCGGGTGTGGGACTATAATTCACCCCTCCACTTT
CASSLRVWDYNSPLHF
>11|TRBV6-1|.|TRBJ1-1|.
TGTGCCAGCAGTGATAGACCAACACCTTTCTTT
CASSDRPTPFF
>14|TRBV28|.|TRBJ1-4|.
TGTGCCAGCAGTAGCCGGGATTTTGATGAAAAACTGTTTTTT
CASSSRDFDEKLFF
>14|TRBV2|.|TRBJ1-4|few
TGTGCCAGCAGTGCCAGACAGAACGGTGAAAAACTGTTTTTT
CASSARQNGEKLFF
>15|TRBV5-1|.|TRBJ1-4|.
TGCGCCAGCAGCCGACGGGGGGATGGTAATGAAAAACTGTTTTTT
CASSRRGDGNEKLFF
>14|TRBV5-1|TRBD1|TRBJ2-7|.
TGCGCCAGCAGCTTATCCGGGACAGCTTACGAGCAGTACTTC
CASSLSGTAYEQYF
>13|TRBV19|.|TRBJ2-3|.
TGTGCCAGTAGTATACCTAGTACAGATACGCAGTATTTT
CASSIPSTDTQYF
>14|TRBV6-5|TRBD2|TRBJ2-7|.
TGTGCCAGCAGTTCGGCTAGCGGGAACTACGAGCAGTACTTC
CASSSASGNYEQYF
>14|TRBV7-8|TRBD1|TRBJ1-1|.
TGTGCCAGCAGCTTAGTACAGGGGGGGACTGAAGCTTTCTTT
CASSLVQGGTEAFF